A selection of T cell receptor beta chains follows, all from one sample in a study of blood T cell repertoires in COVID-19. Using immunoSEQ multiplex PCR, the repertoire was profiled, and TCRdb retains in-frame clones only, with some absent. Among around 230,000 clones, approximately 90% were seen once, and the ten largest hold 2% to 2.5%. Material: PBMCs or T cells enriched from blood (not recorded which). These receptors all come from a middle-aged woman with acute COVID-19. Each CDR3 is given with its conserved first and last residue. The D gene is left open where the match is weak. Where a row states a size, it is once, few, many or the class of an expanded clone; other rows omit it.

j_call	v_call	clone_size	d_call	cdr3_length	cdr3_aa	cdr3_nt
TRBJ1-2	TRBV19	once	TRBD1	13	CASHQGGYYGYTF	TGTGCCAGTCACCAAGGGGGCTACTATGGCTACACCTTC
TRBJ1-1	TRBV7-6	-	TRBD1	13	CASSRDRGWEAFF	TGTGCCAGCAGCAGGGACAGGGGATGGGAAGCTTTCTTT
TRBJ1-1	TRBV13	-	-	13	CASSLATDSEAFF	TGTGCCAGCAGCCTAGCGACAGACTCTGAAGCTTTCTTT
TRBJ2-1	TRBV23-1	-	-	17	CASSPRSPGFPYNEQFF	TGCGCCAGCAGTCCTAGAAGCCCGGGTTTCCCCTACAATGAGCAGTTCTTC
TRBJ1-2	TRBV18	-	-	14	CASSPSQAQYGYTF	TGTGCCAGCTCACCCTCACAGGCTCAATATGGCTACACCTTC
TRBJ2-3	TRBV7-9	few	-	12	CASSLGGDPQYF	TGTGCCAGCAGCTTAGGTGGAGACCCTCAGTATTTT
TRBJ1-1	TRBV19	few	-	14	CASMPGRGNTEAFF	TGTGCCAGTATGCCCGGCAGGGGGAACACTGAAGCTTTCTTT
TRBJ1-3	TRBV5-1	-	-	13	CASSPSERNTIYF	TGCGCCAGCAGCCCCAGCGAAAGAAACACCATATATTTT
TRBJ1-4	TRBV30	-	-	13	CAWSVYSYEKLFF	TGTGCCTGGAGTGTCTACAGTTATGAAAAACTGTTTTTT
TRBJ2-7	TRBV6-2/TRBV6-3	-	-	11	CASSPLDEQYF	TGTGCCAGCAGCCCCCTCGACGAGCAGTACTTC
TRBJ1-1	TRBV19	-	TRBD1	13	CASSQGAHAEAFF	TGTGCCAGTAGTCAGGGGGCGCACGCTGAAGCTTTCTTT
TRBJ1-1	TRBV7-2	-	-	16	CASSFRGSGGNTEAFF	TGTGCCAGCAGCTTTAGGGGGTCAGGAGGGAACACTGAAGCTTTCTTT
TRBJ1-1	TRBV6-2/TRBV6-3	-	TRBD1	14	CASNPTGYFQVAFF	TGTGCCAGCAACCCGACAGGGTATTTCCAGGTAGCTTTCTTT
TRBJ1-2	TRBV6-1	-	TRBD1	12	CASSAAGGGYTF	TGTGCCAGCAGTGCAGCAGGGGGAGGCTACACCTTC